This T cell receptor beta chain is drawn from a study of blood T cell repertoires in COVID-19. Turning to the study itself: T cells, B-cell-depleted T cells, or PBMCs supplied cDNA or gDNA.

In germline, CDR1 is SNHLY, CDR2 FYNNEI. This CDR3 comprises 13 residues. Trimming left V 6 bases short and J 7 bases short, with 15 bases between. Data came from immunoSEQ multiplex PCR; TCRdb stores just in-frame clones and leaves some out. The data show 110,000 to 150,000 clones, about 87% seen once. Sequenced material: peripheral blood. The chain employs TRBV2 and TRBJ1-2, with a weak D call TRBD1 (6 bases). The TCR sequence derives from a human donor in a cohort sampled during active COVID-19. The DNA for the CDR3 is TGTGCCAGCAGCCTAGGGGGGGCAATTGGCTACACCTTC. Amino acid sequence: CASSLGGAIGYTF.